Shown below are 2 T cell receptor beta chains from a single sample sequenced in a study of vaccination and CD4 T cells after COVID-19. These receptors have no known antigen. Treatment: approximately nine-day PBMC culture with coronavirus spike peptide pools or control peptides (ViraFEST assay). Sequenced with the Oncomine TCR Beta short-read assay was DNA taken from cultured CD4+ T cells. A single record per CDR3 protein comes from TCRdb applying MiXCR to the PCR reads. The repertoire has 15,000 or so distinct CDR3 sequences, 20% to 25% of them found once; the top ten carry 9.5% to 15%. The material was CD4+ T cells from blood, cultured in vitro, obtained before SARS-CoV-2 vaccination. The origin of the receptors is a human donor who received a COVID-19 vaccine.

DNA for the CDR3: TGCGCCAGCAGCTTGGTTGCAGATAACTATGGCTACACCTTC. Its translation is CASSLVADNYGYTF. This chain joins TRBV5-1 and TRBJ1-2; D is unclear. In germline, CDR1 is SGHRS, CDR2 YFSETQ. The CDR3 runs to 14 residues. The V gene lost 0 bases and the J gene lost 1 base, with 7 bases spanning the gap.

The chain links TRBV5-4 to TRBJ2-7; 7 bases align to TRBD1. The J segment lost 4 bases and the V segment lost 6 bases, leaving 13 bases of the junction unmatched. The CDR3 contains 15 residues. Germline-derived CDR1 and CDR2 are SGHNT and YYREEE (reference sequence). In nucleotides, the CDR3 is TGTGCCAGCACCGGAGACAGGGACGCCGCTTACGAGCAGTACTTC. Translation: CASTGDRDAAYEQYF.